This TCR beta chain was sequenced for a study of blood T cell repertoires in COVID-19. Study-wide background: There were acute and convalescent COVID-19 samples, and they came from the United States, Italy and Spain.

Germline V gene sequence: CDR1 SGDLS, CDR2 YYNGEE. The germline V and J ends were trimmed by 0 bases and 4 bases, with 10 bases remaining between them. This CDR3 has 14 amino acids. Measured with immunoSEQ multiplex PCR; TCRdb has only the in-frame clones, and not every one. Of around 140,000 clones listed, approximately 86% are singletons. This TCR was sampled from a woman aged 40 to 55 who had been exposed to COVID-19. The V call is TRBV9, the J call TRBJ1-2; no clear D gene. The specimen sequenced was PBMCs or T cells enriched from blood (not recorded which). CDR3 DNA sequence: TGTGCCAGCAGCGTAGACGGTACTAGCTATGGCTACACCTTC. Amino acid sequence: CASSVDGTSYGYTF. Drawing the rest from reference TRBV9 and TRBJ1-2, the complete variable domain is DSGVTQTPKHLITATGQRVTLRCSPRSGDLSVYWYQQSLDQGLQFLIQYYNGEERAKGNILERFSAQQFPDLHSELNLSSLELGDSALYFCASSVDGTSYGYTFGSGTRLTVV.